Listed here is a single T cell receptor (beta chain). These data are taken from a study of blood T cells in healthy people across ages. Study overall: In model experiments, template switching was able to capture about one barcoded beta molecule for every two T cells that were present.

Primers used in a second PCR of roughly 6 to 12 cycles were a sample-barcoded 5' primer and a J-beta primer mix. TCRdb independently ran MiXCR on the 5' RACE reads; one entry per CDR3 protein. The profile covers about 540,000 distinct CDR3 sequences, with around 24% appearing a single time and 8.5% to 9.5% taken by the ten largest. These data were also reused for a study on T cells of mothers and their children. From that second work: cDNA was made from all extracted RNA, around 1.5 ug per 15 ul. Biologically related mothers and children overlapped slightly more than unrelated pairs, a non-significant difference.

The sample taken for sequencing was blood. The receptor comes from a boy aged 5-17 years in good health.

The CDR3 region is CASSVLGGYEQYF. The CDR3 coding sequence is TGTGCCAGCAGCGTCCTAGGGGGGTACGAGCAGTACTTC. This rearrangement joins TRBV6-1 to TRBJ2-7, with D tentatively TRBD1 or TRBD2 (6 bases each). V was clipped by 6 bases and J by 4 bases, with 13 bases between them. This CDR3 has 13 amino acids. Germline V CDR1 and CDR2: MNHNS, SASEGT.